This T cell receptor beta chain comes out of a study of neurological immune-mediated disorders. TCRdb re-analysed the 5' RACE reads in MiXCR, keeping a single row per CDR3 protein. The data contain approximately 20,000 distinct CDR3 sequences, 7.5% of them singletons. The sorted libraries were prepared using about a million CD4+ or CD8+ T cells that had themselves been sorted. Many counts were recorded for this clonotype. CDR3 length: 14 residues. Deletions cut 2 bases from V and 1 base from J, with 6 bases between. From germline, CDR1 is SGHVS and CDR2 FNYEAQ. This TCR came from a woman aged 25 to 39 with HTLV-1-associated myelopathy (HAM/TSP). The specimen was CD8+ T cells from blood. The rearrangement joins TRBV7-6 to TRBJ2-1; no reliable D call. The chain's CDR3 is CASSLFRSYNEQFF. CDR3 coding DNA: TGTGCCAGCAGCTTATTTAGGTCCTACAATGAGCAGTTCTTC.